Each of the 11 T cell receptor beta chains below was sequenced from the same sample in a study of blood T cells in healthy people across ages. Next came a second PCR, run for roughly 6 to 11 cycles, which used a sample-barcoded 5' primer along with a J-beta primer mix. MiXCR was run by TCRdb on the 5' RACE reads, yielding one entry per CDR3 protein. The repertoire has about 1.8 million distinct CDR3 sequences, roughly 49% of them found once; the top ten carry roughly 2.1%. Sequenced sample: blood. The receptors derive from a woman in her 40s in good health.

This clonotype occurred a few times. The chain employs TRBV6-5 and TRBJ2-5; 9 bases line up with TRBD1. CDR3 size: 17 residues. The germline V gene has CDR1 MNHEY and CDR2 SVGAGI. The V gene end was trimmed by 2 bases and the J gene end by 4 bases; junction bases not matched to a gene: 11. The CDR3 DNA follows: TGTGCCAGCAGTTACGATGCACGGGACAGGGAAGTAGAGACCCAGTACTTC. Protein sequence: CASSYDARDREVETQYF.

The CDR3 sequence is CSARGQAEEFF. CDR3 nucleotides: TGCAGTGCTCGAGGACAGGCCGAGGAGTTCTTC. The rearrangement joins TRBV20-1 to TRBJ2-1; 7 bases match TRBD1. There are 11 residues in the CDR3. J lost 14 bases, V lost 5 bases, and 9 bases had no gene match. Germline CDR1 is DFQATT and CDR2 is SNEGSKA (reference sequence).

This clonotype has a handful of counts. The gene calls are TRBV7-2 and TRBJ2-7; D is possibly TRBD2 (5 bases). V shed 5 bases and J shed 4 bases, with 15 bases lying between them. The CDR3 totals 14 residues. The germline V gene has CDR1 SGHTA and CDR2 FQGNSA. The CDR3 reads CASSPTIRGYEQYF. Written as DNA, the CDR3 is TGTGCCAGCAGCCCAACGATAAGAGGGTACGAGCAGTACTTC.

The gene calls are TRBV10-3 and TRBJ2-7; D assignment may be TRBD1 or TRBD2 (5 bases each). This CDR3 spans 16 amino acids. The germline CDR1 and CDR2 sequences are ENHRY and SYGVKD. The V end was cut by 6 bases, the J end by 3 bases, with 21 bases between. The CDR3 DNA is TGTGCCATCAGGGCGGCCCCACGGGACGGTAACTACGAGCAGTACTTC. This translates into CAIRAAPRDGNYEQYF.

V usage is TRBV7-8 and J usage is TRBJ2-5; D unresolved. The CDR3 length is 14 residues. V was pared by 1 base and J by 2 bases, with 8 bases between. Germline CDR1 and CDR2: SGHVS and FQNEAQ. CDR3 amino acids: CASSLEHHQETQYF. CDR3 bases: TGTGCCAGCAGCTTAGAGCACCATCAAGAGACCCAGTACTTC.

CDR3 sequence (DNA): TGTGCCAGCAGCCAAGATCTTGAACAAAGGGAAGAGACCCAGTACTTC. Amino acid sequence: CASSQDLEQREETQYF. The chain employs TRBV4-2 and TRBJ2-5; D not certain. The CDR3 is 16 residues long. The V end lost 0 bases, the J end lost 3 bases, and 14 bases lay between the germline ends. CDR1 and CDR2 from the germline V gene are LGHNA and YNFKEQ.

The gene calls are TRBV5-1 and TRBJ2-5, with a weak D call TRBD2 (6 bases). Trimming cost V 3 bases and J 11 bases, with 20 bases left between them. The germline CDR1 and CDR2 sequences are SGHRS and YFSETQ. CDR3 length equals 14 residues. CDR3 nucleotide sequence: TGCGCCAGCAGCTGGGCGGAGCTCTCGGGGGAGCAGTACTTC. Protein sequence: CASSWAELSGEQYF.

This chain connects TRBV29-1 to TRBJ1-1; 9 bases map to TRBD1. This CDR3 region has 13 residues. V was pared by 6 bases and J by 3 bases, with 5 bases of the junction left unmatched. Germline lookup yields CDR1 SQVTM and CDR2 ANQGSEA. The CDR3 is CSVGQGMYTEAFF. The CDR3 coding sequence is TGCAGCGTCGGACAGGGGATGTACACTGAAGCTTTCTTT.

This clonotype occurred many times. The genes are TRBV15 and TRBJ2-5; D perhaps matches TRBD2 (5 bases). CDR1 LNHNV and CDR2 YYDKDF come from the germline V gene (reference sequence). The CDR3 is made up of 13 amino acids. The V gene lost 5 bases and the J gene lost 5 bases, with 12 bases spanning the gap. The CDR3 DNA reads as TGTGCCACCAGCTGGCACGGCGGGGAGACCCAGTACTTC. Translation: CATSWHGGETQYF. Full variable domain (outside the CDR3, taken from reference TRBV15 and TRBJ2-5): DAMVIQNPRYQVTQFGKPVTLSCSQTLNHNVMYWYQQKSSQAPKLLFHYYDKDFNNEADTPDNFQSRRPNTSFCFLDIRSPGLGDTAMYLCATSWHGGETQYFGPGTRLLVL.

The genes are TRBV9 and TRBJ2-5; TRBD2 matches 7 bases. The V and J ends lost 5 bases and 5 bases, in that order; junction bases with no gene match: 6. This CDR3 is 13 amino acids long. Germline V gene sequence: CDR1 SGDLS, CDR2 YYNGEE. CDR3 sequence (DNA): TGTGCCAGCAGTCACAGCGGGGAGGAGACCCAGTACTTC. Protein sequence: CASSHSGEETQYF.

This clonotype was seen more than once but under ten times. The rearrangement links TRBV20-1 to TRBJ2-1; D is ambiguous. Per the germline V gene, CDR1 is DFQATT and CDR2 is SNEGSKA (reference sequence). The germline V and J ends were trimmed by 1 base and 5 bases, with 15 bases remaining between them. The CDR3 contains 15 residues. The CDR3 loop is CSARAGAVVDNEQFF. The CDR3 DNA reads TGCAGTGCTAGAGCGGGCGCCGTGGTGGACAATGAGCAGTTCTTC.